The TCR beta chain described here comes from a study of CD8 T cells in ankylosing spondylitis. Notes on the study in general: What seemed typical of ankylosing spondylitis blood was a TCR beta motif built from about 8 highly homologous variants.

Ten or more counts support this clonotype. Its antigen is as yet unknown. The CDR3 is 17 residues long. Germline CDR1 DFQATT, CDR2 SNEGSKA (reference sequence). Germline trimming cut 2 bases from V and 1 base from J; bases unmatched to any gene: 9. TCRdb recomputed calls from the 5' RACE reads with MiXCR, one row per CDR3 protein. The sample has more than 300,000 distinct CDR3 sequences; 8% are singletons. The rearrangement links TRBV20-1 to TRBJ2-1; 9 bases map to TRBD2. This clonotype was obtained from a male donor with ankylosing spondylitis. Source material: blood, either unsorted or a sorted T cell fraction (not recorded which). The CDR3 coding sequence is TGCAGTGCTAGATCTGATAGCGGGAGCGGGTCCTACAATGAGCAGTTCTTC. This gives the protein CSARSDSGSGSYNEQFF.